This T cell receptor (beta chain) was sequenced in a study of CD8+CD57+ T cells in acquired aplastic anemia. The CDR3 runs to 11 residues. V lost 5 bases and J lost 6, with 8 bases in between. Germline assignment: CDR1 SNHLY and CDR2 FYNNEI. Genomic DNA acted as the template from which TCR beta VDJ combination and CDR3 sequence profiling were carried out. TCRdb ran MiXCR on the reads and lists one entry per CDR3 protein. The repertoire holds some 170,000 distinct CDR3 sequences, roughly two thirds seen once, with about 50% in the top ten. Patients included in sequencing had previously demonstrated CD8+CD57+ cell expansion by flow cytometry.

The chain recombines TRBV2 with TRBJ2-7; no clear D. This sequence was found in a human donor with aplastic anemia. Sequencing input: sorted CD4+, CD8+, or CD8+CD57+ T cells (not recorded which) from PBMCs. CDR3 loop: CASSFIIEQYF. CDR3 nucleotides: TGTGCCAGCAGTTTCATTATCGAGCAGTACTTC. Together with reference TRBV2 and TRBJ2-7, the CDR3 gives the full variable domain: EPEVTQTPSHQVTQMGQEVILRCVPISNHLYFYWYRQILGQKVEFLVSFYNNEISEKSEIFDDQFSVERPDGSNFTLKIRSTKLEDSAMYFCASSFIIEQYFGPGTRLTVT.